This T cell receptor beta chain came from a study of cytomegalovirus exposure and HLA in healthy donors (dated by TCRdb to the late 2010s). For the wider study: An earlier analysis of about 530 of the donors reported over 250 Gb of sequence data and 95 million to 120 million unique TCR beta sequences obtained from approximately 180 million T cells. To predict cytomegalovirus infection status, the study combined high-throughput TCR immunosequencing, statistical association of individual TCRs with disease status, and machine learning. A later genetic analysis took genome-wide SNP genotypes for about 55% of the 666 donors and used that subset as a discovery cohort. Donor age, sex, ethnicity and CMV serostatus were compiled together with the repertoire data. In an earlier analysis of 500 to 650 of the donors, high-throughput TCR beta sequencing was used to judge whether each TCR beta V gene segment behaved as functional or pseudogenic. Rather than using new phenotypic data, the later analysis identified candidate immune exposures from TCR beta sequences and from how often those sequences occurred across donors. Among 398 genotyped donors of the cohort, an average of approximately 250,000 unique TCR beta nucleotide sequences were sequenced per donor, roughly a sixth of them non-productive. Typing coverage varied by locus: about 629-640 donors for A, B, C, DRB1 and DQB1; around 560 for DQA1; 600 to 610 for DPA1; roughly 450 for DPB1. In a later analysis, previously published TCR beta repertoires from hundreds of donors were re-analyzed and high-resolution HLA genotyping was added so that TCR occurrence patterns could be studied. Roughly 300 gigabases of sequencing data and 80 million or so unique TCR sequences were included in an early release covering about 700 HLA-typed donors. The study aimed to test whether cataloging public T cell receptors could reveal signatures of past pathogen exposure. Of the roughly 400 genotyped donors, around 81% fell in the genetic ancestry cluster associated with self-reported Caucasian donors. The study used immunosequencing to profile the T cell repertoires of several hundred subjects and linked those repertoires to cytomegalovirus serostatus. All discovery cohort repertoires had been generated on a single sequencing platform. Along with the approximately 620-subject first cohort, a separate validation cohort of more than 90 different subjects was used. Roughly five DR-DQ haplotypes were handled as single units for association and clustering because linkage in the cohort was strong. Both class I and class II loci were covered by HLA typing, at four-digit resolution. General study outcomes and caveats: A later analysis reported that several top co-occurrence clusters appeared linked to parvovirus B19, influenza, CMV and Epstein-Barr virus. CMV serostatus was the only immune exposure information available for the cohort. An earlier analysis of around 600 of the donors showed that most TCR beta V segments appeared in productive rearrangements either about 87% or about 30% of the time, which broadly matched IMGT annotations. According to a later analysis, most CMV-associated TCR beta chains appeared to be HLA-restricted, and the HLA associations seemed to be driven largely by CMV exposure. Specific HLA alleles were associated with more than 15,000 TCR beta sequences at a false discovery rate of 0.05 in a later analysis. Some IMGT-functional V segments, including TRBV6-2 and TRBV6-3, could not be distinguished by the 87-base-pair reads and were therefore excluded. In a later genetic analysis, a missense DCLRE1C variant was associated with V-gene and J-gene trimming of TCR beta chains, and the association was replicated in an independent cohort. Because HLA typing was unavailable for some donors at each locus, only the typed subset was used in association tests. According to a later analysis, TCR association rates differed among HLA loci, with DRB1 alleles showing the most associated TCRs and HLA-C alleles showing the fewest. A further reported finding was that TCR beta sequences accurately predicted the HLA-A and HLA-B alleles for most subjects in the first cohort. The classifier was reported to diagnose cytomegalovirus status with high specificity and sensitivity in both the original cohort and the validation cohort. Roughly uniform sequencing depth across donors was assumed in presence/absence analyses, although this assumption may not hold. The sequencing pipeline was judged likely to have produced a cluster of highly shared sequence variants as a technical artifact. While some public TCRs were present in many individuals, most TCR sequences turned up only very rarely across donors. In the study, around 150 TCR beta chains were listed as associated with cytomegalovirus. In a later genetic analysis, fewer N-insertions in productive TCRs were reported among donors in an Asian-associated ancestry cluster than the roughly 710-donor mean. In vitro tests confirmed that three of the cytomegalovirus-associated TCR beta chains recognize cytomegalovirus antigens. Linkage disequilibrium might explain the correlated functional status among segregating V segments, but an unknown experimental factor could not be ruled out. The authors suggested that the approach could potentially be generalized to other disease states and immunological phenotypes. Compared with equally common non-associated chains, HLA-associated TCR beta chains in a later analysis were more clonally expanded and had lower generation probabilities. Seventeen rarely observed V segments, including chromosome 9 orphons, were excluded from the earlier analysis of a few hundred of the donors because counts were too low. Only TCR beta chains were sequenced in this cohort, and the absence of alpha or paired-chain data limited detectable features. When HLA alleles, especially DR and DQ, strongly co-occurred, TCR associations were difficult to assign to individual alleles.

Reading from cysteine to phenylalanine, the CDR3 counts 14 amino acids. The sequence is cut down to CDR3 DNA, 42 bases in frame from base 1. V sheds 3 bases and J sheds 4 bases, leaving 10 bases between their ends. Via the germline V gene (reference sequence), CDR1 is LNHDA and CDR2 SQIVND. The cohort was made up of 666 healthy bone marrow donors. All cohort members were sampled while nominally healthy, although unrecorded immune exposures were likely present. The donor was CMV seronegative and belonged to the group of over 300 seronegative cohort members. Every donor gave a peripheral blood sample, and the peripheral blood mononuclear cells from that sample were used for TCR beta sequencing. The Qiagen DNeasy Blood Extraction Kit was used to extract genomic DNA from the blood cell samples. The receptor library was made with the immunoSEQ multiplex PCR assay. The multiplex PCR relied on a mix of 60 forward primers for TCR Vbeta segments and 13 reverse primers for TCR Jbeta segments. The CDR3 region of rearranged TCR beta genes was amplified from genomic DNA with a multiplex PCR assay. The amplified TCR beta libraries were sequenced on the Illumina HiSeq System as 87-base-pair reads. Regarding the original processing steps: A later analysis counted 75 million to 100 million unique TCR beta chains across the 666 repertoires, and 10 million to 11 million of these chains were shared by at least two donors. Raw reads were error-corrected and collapsed into unique sequences with a nearest-neighbor algorithm that merged closely related sequences to remove PCR and sequencing errors. V, D and J gene segments were assigned by aligning CDR3 sequences to IMGT reference sequences. For a sequence to be retained, at least a six-nucleotide match to both a V gene segment and a J gene segment was required. Rearrangements were called productive when the CDR3 lacked stop codons and stayed in frame with V and J; all others were non-productive. Following IMGT convention, CDR3 was defined as the stretch from the second conserved V-encoded cysteine up to the conserved J-encoded phenylalanine. The earlier analysis of 500 to 600 of the donors excluded sequences that lacked an unambiguous match to a single V gene segment. An earlier analysis of fewer than 750 of the donors called V segments functional above 56.7% productive rearrangements and segregating when the between-donor standard deviation exceeded 5%. A statistical classification framework was built for diagnosing cytomegalovirus status from the catalog of TCR beta chain sequences. In a later analysis, V and J genes were assigned by comparing TCR nucleotide sequences against IMGT/GENE-DB human TR gene sequences. In a later analysis, CDR3 sequences and most-parsimonious VDJ recombination scenarios were assigned using the TCRdist pipeline. In a later analysis, each TCR beta chain was defined by its CDR3 amino acid sequence together with its V-gene family, and reads without a unique V-gene family were excluded. As a way to deal with suspected cross-contamination and a sequencing artifact, a later analysis dropped 450 to 600 nucleotide sequences that were highly shared and had low generation probability. In a later analysis, a clonal expansion index was calculated for each public chain from normalized within-repertoire ranks of inferred template counts. In a later analysis, generation probabilities were computed using a VDJ recombination model fitted to out-of-frame rearrangements, and the results were checked against IGoR. Hypergeometric tests were used in a later analysis to score TCR-TCR, TCR-HLA and TCR-CMV co-occurrence, with a repertoire-size bias correction applied to the TCR pairs. A later analysis estimated false discovery rates by permuting HLA or CMV assignments 20 times. In a later analysis, co-occurring TCRs were grouped using DBSCAN, and TCRdist sequence similarity was added for clustering within HLA-allele-positive subsets. Repertoires with fewer than 30,000 or more than 120,000 public chains were left out of co-occurrence clustering, as were about 5 repertoires with anomalous nucleotide sharing. In TCRdb, the immuneACCESS table is reduced to in-frame sequences with V and J assigned. These tables do not hold every clone; where another copy was compared, an unresolved V gene accounts for under half, and the others remain unexplained. For V, J and clone size, that table is used; D and trimming come from the DNA. This sample holds about 150,000 clones; nearly 85% were observed only once. The ten largest clones represent approximately 3% of the sample.

In its sample, this clone was seen once. No antigen is known for it. Per-nucleotide qualities are absent, and no much larger clonotype sits a single base away. This clonotype originated in a male donor in good health and CMV-seronegative. Specimen: PBMCs. The rearrangement combines TRBV19 with TRBJ2-1; a confident D gene designation cannot be given. The CDR3 is CASSMGYPYNEQFF. The nucleotide sequence reads TGTGCCAGTAGTATGGGCTACCCTTACAATGAGCAGTTCTTC. With the rest looked up from the reference TRBV19 and TRBJ2-1 genes rather than sequenced, the full variable domain is DGGITQSPKYLFRKEGQNVTLSCEQNLNHDAMYWYRQDPGQGLRLIYYSQIVNDFQKGDIAEGYSVSREKKESFPLTVTSAQKNPTAFYLCASSMGYPYNEQFFGPGTRLTVL.